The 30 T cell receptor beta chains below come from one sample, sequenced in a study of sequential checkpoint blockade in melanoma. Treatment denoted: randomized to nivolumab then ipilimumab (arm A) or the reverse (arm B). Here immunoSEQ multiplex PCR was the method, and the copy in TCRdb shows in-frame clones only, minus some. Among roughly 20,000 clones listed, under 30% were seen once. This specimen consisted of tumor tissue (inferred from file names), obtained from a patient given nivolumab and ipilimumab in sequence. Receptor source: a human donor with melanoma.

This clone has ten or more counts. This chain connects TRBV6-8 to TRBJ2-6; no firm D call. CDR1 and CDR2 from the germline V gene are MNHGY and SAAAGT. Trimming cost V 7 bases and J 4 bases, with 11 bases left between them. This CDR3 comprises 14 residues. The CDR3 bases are TGTGCCAGCACCGACCCCCCCGGGGCCAACGTCCTGACTTTC. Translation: CASTDPPGANVLTF.

The CDR3 loop is CASRRDRVQDTQYF. The CDR3 bases are TGTGCCAGCAGGAGAGACAGGGTTCAAGATACGCAGTATTTT. V usage is TRBV11-3 and J usage is TRBJ2-3; 7 bases align to TRBD1. The trim removed 6 bases at V and 5 bases at J, leaving 8 bases unmatched. Looked up from germline, CDR1 is SGHNT and CDR2 is YENEEA. This CDR3 is 14 amino acids long.

The CDR3 loop is CASSSQFGNYGYTF. For the CDR3, the DNA is TGTGCCAGTAGTTCCCAGTTTGGCAACTATGGCTACACCTTC. The V and J genes are TRBV19 and TRBJ1-2; D ambiguous. The CDR3 runs to 14 residues. CDR1 and CDR2 (germline): LNHDA, SQIVND (reference sequence). Trimming removed 5 bases from V and 2 bases from J, with 12 bases in between.

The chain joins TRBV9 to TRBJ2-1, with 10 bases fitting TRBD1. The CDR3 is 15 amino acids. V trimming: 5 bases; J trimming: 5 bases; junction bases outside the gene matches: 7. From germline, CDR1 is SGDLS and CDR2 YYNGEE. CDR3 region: CASSTPGQGNNEQFF. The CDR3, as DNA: TGTGCCAGCAGTACACCGGGACAGGGGAACAATGAGCAGTTCTTC.

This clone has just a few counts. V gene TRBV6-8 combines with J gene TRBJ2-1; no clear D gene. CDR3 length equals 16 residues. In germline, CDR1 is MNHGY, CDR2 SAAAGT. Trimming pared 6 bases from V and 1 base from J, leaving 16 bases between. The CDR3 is CASSKIAYLSYNEQFF. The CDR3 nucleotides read TGTGCCAGCAGCAAAATCGCCTACCTATCCTACAATGAGCAGTTCTTC.

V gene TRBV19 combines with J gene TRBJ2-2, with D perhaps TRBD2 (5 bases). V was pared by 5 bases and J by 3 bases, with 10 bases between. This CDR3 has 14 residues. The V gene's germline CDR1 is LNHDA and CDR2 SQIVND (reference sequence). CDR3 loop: CASSEGKYTGELFF. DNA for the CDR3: TGTGCCAGTAGTGAGGGCAAATACACCGGGGAGCTGTTTTTT.

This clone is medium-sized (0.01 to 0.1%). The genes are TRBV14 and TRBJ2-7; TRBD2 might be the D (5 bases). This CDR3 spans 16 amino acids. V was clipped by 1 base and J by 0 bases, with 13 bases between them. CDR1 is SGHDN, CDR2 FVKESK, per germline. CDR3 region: CASSQVAGLGSYEQYF. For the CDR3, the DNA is TGTGCCAGCAGCCAAGTCGCGGGCTTGGGCTCCTACGAGCAGTACTTC.

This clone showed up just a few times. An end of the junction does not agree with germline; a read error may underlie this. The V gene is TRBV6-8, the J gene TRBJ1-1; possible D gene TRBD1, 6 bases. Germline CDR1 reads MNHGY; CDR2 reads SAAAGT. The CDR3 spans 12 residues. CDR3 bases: TGTGCCATCAGTCACACCGGGACAGAAGCTTTCTTT. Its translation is CAISHTGTEAFF.

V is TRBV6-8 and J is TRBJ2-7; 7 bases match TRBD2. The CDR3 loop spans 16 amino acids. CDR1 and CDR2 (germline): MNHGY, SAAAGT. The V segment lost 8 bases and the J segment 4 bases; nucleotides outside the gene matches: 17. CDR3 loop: CASSSSGLEGGYEQYF. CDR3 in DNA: TGTGCCAGCTCCTCTTCCGGACTAGAGGGAGGGTACGAGCAGTACTTC.

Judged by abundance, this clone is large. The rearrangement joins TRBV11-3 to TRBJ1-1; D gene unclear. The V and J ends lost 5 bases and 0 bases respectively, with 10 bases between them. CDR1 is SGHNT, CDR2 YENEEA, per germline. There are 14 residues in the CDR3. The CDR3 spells CASSPGLLNTEAFF. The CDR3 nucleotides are TGTGCCAGCAGCCCCGGCCTGTTGAACACTGAAGCTTTCTTT.

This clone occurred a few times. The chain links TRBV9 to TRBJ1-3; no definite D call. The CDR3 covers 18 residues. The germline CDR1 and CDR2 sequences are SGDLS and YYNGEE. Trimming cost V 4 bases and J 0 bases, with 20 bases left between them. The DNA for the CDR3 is TGTGCCAGCAGCCCTGGGTTAAGGTCAGGTGGCTCTGGAAACACCATATATTTT. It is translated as CASSPGLRSGGSGNTIYF.

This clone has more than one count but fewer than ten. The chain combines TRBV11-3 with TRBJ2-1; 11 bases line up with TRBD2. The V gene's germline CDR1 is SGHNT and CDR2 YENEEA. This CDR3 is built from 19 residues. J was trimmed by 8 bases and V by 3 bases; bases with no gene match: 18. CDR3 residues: CASSFVLGFSGRAWDEQFF. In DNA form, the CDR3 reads TGTGCCAGCAGCTTCGTGCTCGGGTTTAGCGGGAGGGCCTGGGATGAGCAGTTCTTC. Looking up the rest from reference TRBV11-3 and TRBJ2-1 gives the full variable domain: EAGVVQSPRYKIIEKKQPVAFWCNPISGHNTLYWYLQNLGQGPELLIRYENEEAVDDSQLPKDRFSAERLKGVDSTLKIQPAELGDSAVYLCASSFVLGFSGRAWDEQFFGPGTRLTVL.

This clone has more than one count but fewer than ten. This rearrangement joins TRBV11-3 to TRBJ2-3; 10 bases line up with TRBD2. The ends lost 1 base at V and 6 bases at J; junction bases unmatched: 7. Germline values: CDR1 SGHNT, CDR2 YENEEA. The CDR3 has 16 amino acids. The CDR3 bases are TGTGCCAGCAGCTTAGGAACTAGCGGGATAACTGATACGCAGTATTTT. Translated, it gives CASSLGTSGITDTQYF.

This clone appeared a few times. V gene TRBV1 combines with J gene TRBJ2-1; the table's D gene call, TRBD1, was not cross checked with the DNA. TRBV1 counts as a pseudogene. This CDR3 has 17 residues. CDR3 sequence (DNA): TGCGCCAGCAGCCAAGAAGATAAGAGGACAGGCTGGAATGAGCAGTTCTTC. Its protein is CASSQEDKRTGWNEQFF.

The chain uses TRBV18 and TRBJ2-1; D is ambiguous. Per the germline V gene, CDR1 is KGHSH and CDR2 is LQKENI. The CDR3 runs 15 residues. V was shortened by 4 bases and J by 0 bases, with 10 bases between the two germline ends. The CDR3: CASSLGPLSYNEQFF. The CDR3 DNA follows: TGTGCCAGCTCACTAGGCCCGCTCTCCTACAATGAGCAGTTCTTC.

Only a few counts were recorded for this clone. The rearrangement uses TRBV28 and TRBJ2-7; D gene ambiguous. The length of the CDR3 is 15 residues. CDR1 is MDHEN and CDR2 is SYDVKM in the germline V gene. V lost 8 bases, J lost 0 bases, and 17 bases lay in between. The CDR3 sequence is CASDRNTYLSYEQYF. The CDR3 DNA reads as TGTGCCAGCGACCGGAACACCTATCTCTCCTACGAGCAGTACTTC.

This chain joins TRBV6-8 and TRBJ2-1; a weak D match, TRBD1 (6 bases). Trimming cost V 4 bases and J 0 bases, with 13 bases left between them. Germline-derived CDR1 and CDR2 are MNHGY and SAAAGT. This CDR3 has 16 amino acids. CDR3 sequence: CASSSWDKTSYNEQFF. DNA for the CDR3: TGTGCCAGCAGTTCATGGGACAAAACCTCCTACAATGAGCAGTTCTTC.

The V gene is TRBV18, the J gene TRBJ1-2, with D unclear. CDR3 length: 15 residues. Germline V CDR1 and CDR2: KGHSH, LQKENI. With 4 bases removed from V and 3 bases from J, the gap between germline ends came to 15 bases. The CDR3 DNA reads TGTGCCAGCTCACAAGAAGCCGATCTAGACTATGGCTACACCTTC. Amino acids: CASSQEADLDYGYTF.

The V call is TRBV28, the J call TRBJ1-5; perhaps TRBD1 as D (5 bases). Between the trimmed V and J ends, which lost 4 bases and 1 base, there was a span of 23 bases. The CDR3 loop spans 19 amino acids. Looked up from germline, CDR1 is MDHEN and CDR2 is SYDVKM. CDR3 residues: CASSSLWGREGVSNQPQHF. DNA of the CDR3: TGTGCCAGCAGTTCTTTGTGGGGCAGGGAGGGAGTAAGCAATCAGCCCCAGCATTTT.

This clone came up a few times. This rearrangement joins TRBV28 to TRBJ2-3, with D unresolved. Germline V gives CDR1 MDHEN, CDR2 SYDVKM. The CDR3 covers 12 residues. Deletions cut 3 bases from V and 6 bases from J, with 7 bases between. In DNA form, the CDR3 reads TGTGCCAGCAGTTTTTACGGGGATACGCAGTATTTT. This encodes CASSFYGDTQYF.

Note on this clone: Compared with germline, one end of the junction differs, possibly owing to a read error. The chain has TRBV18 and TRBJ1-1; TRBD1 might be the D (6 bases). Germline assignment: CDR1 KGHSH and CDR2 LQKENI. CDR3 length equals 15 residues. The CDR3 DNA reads TGTGCCAGCTCACCAAACGCAGTCCAGGGGAATGTTGCGATCTTT. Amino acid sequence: CASSPNAVQGNVAIF.

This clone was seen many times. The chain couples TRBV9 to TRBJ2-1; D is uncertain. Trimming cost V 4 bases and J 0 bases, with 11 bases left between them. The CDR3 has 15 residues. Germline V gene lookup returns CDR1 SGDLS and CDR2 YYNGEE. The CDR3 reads CASSPGVGSYNEQFF. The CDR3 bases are TGTGCCAGCAGCCCTGGGGTGGGCTCCTACAATGAGCAGTTCTTC. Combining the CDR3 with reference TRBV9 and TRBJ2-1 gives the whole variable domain DSGVTQTPKHLITATGQRVTLRCSPRSGDLSVYWYQQSLDQGLQFLIQYYNGEERAKGNILERFSAQQFPDLHSELNLSSLELGDSALYFCASSPGVGSYNEQFFGPGTRLTVL.

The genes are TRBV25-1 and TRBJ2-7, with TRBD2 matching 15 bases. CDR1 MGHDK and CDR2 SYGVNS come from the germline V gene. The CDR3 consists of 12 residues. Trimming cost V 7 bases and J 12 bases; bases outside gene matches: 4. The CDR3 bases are TGTGCCAGCATTGGACTAGCGGGAGGGGCGTACTTC. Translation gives CASIGLAGGAYF.

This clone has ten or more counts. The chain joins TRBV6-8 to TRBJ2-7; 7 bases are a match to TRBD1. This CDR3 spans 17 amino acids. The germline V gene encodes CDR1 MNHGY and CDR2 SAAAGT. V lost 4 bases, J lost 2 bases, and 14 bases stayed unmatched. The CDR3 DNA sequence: TGTGCCAGCAGTTTGCCTCGGCACAGGGGAAACACCTACGAGCAGTACTTC. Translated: CASSLPRHRGNTYEQYF.

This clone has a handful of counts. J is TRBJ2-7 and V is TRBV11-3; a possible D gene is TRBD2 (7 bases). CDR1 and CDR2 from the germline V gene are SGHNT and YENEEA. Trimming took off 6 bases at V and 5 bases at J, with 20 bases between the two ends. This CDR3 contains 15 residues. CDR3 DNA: TGTGCCAGCAGTCCCTTCGGGGGCGGGAGCGACGAGCAGTACTTC. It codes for CASSPFGGGSDEQYF.

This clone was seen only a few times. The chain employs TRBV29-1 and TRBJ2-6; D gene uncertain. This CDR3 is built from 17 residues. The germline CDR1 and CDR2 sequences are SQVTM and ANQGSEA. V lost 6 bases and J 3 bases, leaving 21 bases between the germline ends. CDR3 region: CSVRVTSRTVGANVLTF. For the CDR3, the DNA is TGCAGCGTCCGGGTGACCAGTCGAACAGTTGGGGCCAACGTCCTGACTTTC.

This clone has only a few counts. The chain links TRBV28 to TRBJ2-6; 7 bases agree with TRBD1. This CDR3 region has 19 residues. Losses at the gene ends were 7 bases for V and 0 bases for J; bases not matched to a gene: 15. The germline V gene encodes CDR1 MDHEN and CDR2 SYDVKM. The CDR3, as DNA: TGTGCCAGCACTCCTCCCGGGACAGTTATCAGCTCTGGGGCCAACGTCCTGACTTTC. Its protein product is CASTPPGTVISSGANVLTF.

The CDR3 spells CASSPQGDGYTF. The CDR3 bases are TGTGCCAGCAGTCCACAGGGAGATGGCTACACCTTC. The chain combines TRBV6-8 with TRBJ1-2; weak D call: TRBD1 (6 bases). The CDR3 contains 12 residues. The V gene's germline CDR1 is MNHGY and CDR2 SAAAGT. V lost 5 bases, J lost 6 bases, and 10 bases lay in between.

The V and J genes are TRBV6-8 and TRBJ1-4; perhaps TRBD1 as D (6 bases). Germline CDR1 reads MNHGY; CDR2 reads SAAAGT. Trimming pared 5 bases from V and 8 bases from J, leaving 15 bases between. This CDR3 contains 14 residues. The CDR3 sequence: CASSPGEREEKLFF. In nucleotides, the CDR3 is TGTGCCAGCAGTCCAGGGGAGCGCGAGGAAAAACTGTTTTTT.

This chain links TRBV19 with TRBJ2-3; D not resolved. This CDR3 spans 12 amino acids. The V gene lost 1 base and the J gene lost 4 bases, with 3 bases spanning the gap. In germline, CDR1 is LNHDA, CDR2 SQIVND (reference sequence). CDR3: CASSIGPDTQYF. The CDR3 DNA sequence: TGTGCCAGTAGTATAGGGCCAGATACGCAGTATTTT. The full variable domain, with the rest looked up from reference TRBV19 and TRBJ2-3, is DGGITQSPKYLFRKEGQNVTLSCEQNLNHDAMYWYRQDPGQGLRLIYYSQIVNDFQKGDIAEGYSVSREKKESFPLTVTSAQKNPTAFYLCASSIGPDTQYFGPGTRLTVL.